What follows describes a single T cell receptor beta chain. The data were taken from a study of blood T cell repertoires in COVID-19. Study-wide context: T cells, B-cell-depleted T cells, or PBMCs provided the cDNA or gDNA that served as material.

The germline V gene has CDR1 MNHEY and CDR2 SMNVEV (reference sequence). There are 15 residues in the CDR3. Losses at the gene ends were 6 bases for V and 3 bases for J; bases not matched to a gene: 11. Per the original data handling: The assay estimated nucleated cells by amplifying reference gene primers. The data were produced by immunoSEQ multiplex PCR, yet TCRdb's version contains in-frame clones alone and is incomplete. V and J calls and clone size come straight from that table; D and trimming were deduced from the DNA. Here the sample spans about 530,000 clones, 85% to 90% being singletons. This receptor was taken from a woman aged 50 to 60 with COVID-19, enrolled during active disease. Specimen: peripheral blood. The chain has TRBV27 and TRBJ2-7; TRBD1 aligns across 7 bases. The CDR3 spells CASSVRDSEYYEQYF. The CDR3 DNA is TGTGCCAGCAGCGTCCGGGACAGCGAGTACTACGAGCAGTACTTC.